A selection of T cell receptor beta chains follows, all from one sample in a study of T cells in Graves' hyperthyroidism and ophthalmopathy. TCRdb redid the calling of the multiplex PCR reads with MiXCR, one entry per CDR3 protein. Of under 250,000 distinct CDR3 sequences in the sample, 17% are singletons; the top ten hold 50%. Specimen: blood. These receptor sequences come from a man aged 45-65 years with Graves' hyperthyroidism. Each CDR3 is given with its conserved first and last residue. D genes are given only for firm matches. Not all rows give a size; the values are once, few, many and, for expanded clones, a class.

V	D	J	size	DNA	CDR3
TRBV4-1	.	TRBJ2-7	few	TGCGCCAGCAGCCAAAGTCTTCTGCGGAGTGCCTACGAGCAGTACTTC	CASSQSLLRSAYEQYF
TRBV20-1	.	TRBJ1-4	many	TGCAGTGCTAGAGGCCCAGCGCTAGATAATGAAAAACTGTTTTTT	CSARGPALDNEKLFF
TRBV19	.	TRBJ2-1	few	TGTGCCAGTCGTAAAATTAGCGGAGGGGGGTACAATGAGCAGTTCTTC	CASRKISGGGYNEQFF
TRBV20-1	TRBD2	TRBJ2-7	many	TGCAGTGCTAGAGCCCCGACTAGCGGGGGATACGAGCAGTACTTC	CSARAPTSGGYEQYF
TRBV11-3	.	TRBJ2-1	many	TGTGCCAGCAGCGCACCTTACCAGGAAAGGTACAATGAGCAGTTCTTC	CASSAPYQERYNEQFF
TRBV5-4	TRBD1	TRBJ2-7	.	TGTGCCAGCAGCTCACCGGACAGGGGGCTTTACGAGCAGTACTTC	CASSSPDRGLYEQYF
TRBV6-2/TRBV6-3	TRBD1	TRBJ1-1	many	TGTGCCAGCAGACCCCCGGGACAGCTGCAAATGAACACTGAAGCTTTCTTT	CASRPPGQLQMNTEAFF
TRBV28	.	TRBJ1-2	many	TGTGCCAGCACCCCAAGTAGGGAGGGGCAGTATGGCTACACCTTC	CASTPSREGQYGYTF
TRBV5-1	TRBD2	TRBJ2-1	.	TGCGCCAGCAGCTTGGGGCTAGCGGCCGACTACAATGAGCAGTTCTTC	CASSLGLAADYNEQFF
TRBV19	TRBD1	TRBJ2-7	.	TGTGCCAGTAGTCAGGACAGGGGACGATTCTACGAGCAGTACTTC	CASSQDRGRFYEQYF
TRBV19	TRBD2	TRBJ2-3	many	TGTGCCAGTACCTCCGGGACTAGCGGTGCAGATACGCAGTATTTT	CASTSGTSGADTQYF
TRBV7-9	.	TRBJ2-2	many	TGTGCCAGCAGGCCTAGACAGGGAGGTGCCGGGGAGCTGTTTTTT	CASRPRQGGAGELFF
TRBV5-1	TRBD1	TRBJ2-5	few	TGCGCCAGCAGCACCTTACAGGGGATGACGCAAGAGACCCAGTACTTC	CASSTLQGMTQETQYF
TRBV6-1	.	TRBJ2-1	many	TGTGCCAGCAGTGAGTGGGCCGAGAGCTCCTACAATGAGCAGTTCTTC	CASSEWAESSYNEQFF
TRBV29-1	.	TRBJ2-1	few	TGCAGCGTCCGATGGGGGCGAGAGCAGTTCTTC	CSVRWGREQFF
TRBV27	.	TRBJ1-2	many	TGTGCCAGCCGCCCGAGGGGACCGATAAACTATGGCTACACCTTC	CASRPRGPINYGYTF
TRBV6-2/TRBV6-3	.	TRBJ2-1	many	TGTGCCAGCAGTTACCCGAGTGAGCAGTTCTTC	CASSYPSEQFF
TRBV20-1	TRBD2	TRBJ2-3	few	TGCAGTGCTAGAGATCGGCTAGCGGGAGGGGGCGTCACAGATACGCAGTATTTT	CSARDRLAGGGVTDTQYF
TRBV28	TRBD2	TRBJ2-3	few	TGTGCCAGCACCCCCGGGGGGACCAGCACAGATACGCAGTATTTT	CASTPGGTSTDTQYF
TRBV7-2	.	TRBJ2-5	few	TGTGCCAGCAGCTTAGCTGGACCAATCGAGTACTTC	CASSLAGPIEYF
TRBV5-1	.	TRBJ2-2	many	TGCGCCAGCAGCTTGTTGATCTTGGGGAACACCGGGGAGCTGTTTTTT	CASSLLILGNTGELFF
TRBV2	TRBD1	TRBJ2-3	many	TGTGCCAGCAGTGCCTTGTTGACAGGGGAAGATACGCAGTATTTT	CASSALLTGEDTQYF
TRBV2	.	TRBJ1-5	many	TGTGCCAGCAGCGCCGATAGCAATCAGCCCCAGCATTTT	CASSADSNQPQHF
TRBV2	TRBD2	TRBJ2-7	.	TGTGCCAGCAGTGAAACCGGGACTAGCGGCTACGAGCAGTACTTC	CASSETGTSGYEQYF
TRBV20-1	.	TRBJ2-1	many	TGCAGTGTTCCAACTAGGTCCTACAATGAGCAGTTCTTC	CSVPTRSYNEQFF
TRBV5-4	.	TRBJ2-7	.	TGTGCCAGCAGCTTGGAGGTCGGCTACGAGCAGTACTTC	CASSLEVGYEQYF
TRBV12-3/TRBV12-4	TRBD1	TRBJ1-5	.	TGTGCCAGCAGCTCAGGGGGCTGGGGGAATCAGCCCCAGCATTTT	CASSSGGWGNQPQHF
TRBV7-9	TRBD1	TRBJ2-3	many	TGTGCCAGCAGCCTCGACAGGGGGTCCTCAGATACGCAGTATTTT	CASSLDRGSSDTQYF
TRBV30	.	TRBJ2-3	many	TGTGCCTGGAGTGTTTTAGCGTCAACAGATACGCAGTATTTT	CAWSVLASTDTQYF
TRBV11-3	.	TRBJ2-7	few	TGTGCCAGCGCCGGAAACTCCTACGAGCAGTACTTC	CASAGNSYEQYF
TRBV28	.	TRBJ1-5	many	TGTGCCAGCAGTTTCGAATATCAGCCCCAGCATTTT	CASSFEYQPQHF
TRBV5-1	.	TRBJ2-5	.	TGCGCCAGCAGCTTGGCGGGGGCAGGACAAGAGACCCAGTACTTC	CASSLAGAGQETQYF
TRBV7-8	.	TRBJ1-2	.	TGTGCCAGCAGCCCGAGGCTTTTTTATCGAAACGACCGGGACTCAAACTATGGCTACACCTTC	CASSPRLFYRNDRDSNYGYTF
TRBV7-9	TRBD2	TRBJ2-1	few	TGTGCCAGCAGGTCGAATAGCGGGATAGACAATGAGCAGTTCTTC	CASRSNSGIDNEQFF
TRBV27	.	TRBJ2-2	few	TGTGCCAGCAGACCGGGTAACCTTATTTCCGGGGAGCTGTTTTTT	CASRPGNLISGELFF
TRBV11-2	.	TRBJ2-1	many	TGTGCCAGCAGCTTAGAAGAAGATTTCACCTTTGAGCAGTTCTTC	CASSLEEDFTFEQFF
TRBV20-1	.	TRBJ2-1	few	TGCAGTGCTTGGGACAGGGGGGTGCTAGCGGGAGTTATCTCCTACAATGAGCAGTTCTTC	CSAWDRGVLAGVISYNEQFF
TRBV20-1	.	TRBJ1-6	.	TGCAGTGCTAACGCAAGGCTAAATTCACCCCTCCACTTT	CSANARLNSPLHF
TRBV27	.	TRBJ2-1	many	TGTGCCAGAAGGTACAATGAGCAGTTCTTC	CARRYNEQFF
TRBV9	.	TRBJ1-5	.	TGTGCCAGCAGCGTAGGGGCAGCAGACAATCAGCCCCAGCATTTT	CASSVGAADNQPQHF
TRBV5-1	.	TRBJ1-6	.	TGCGCCAGCAGCTTGGTTGGGATTTCGGCCCTCCACTTT	CASSLVGISALHF